These 32 T cell receptor beta chains share one sample of origin, sequenced in a study of blood T cells in healthy people across ages. The second PCR ran about 6 to 11 cycles with a sample-barcoded 5' primer and J-beta primers. TCRdb processed the 5' RACE reads anew with MiXCR; each CDR3 protein has one entry. The profile covers 650,000 to 700,000 distinct CDR3 sequences, with approximately 52% appearing a single time and roughly 14% taken by the ten largest. Sequencing was performed on blood. The receptors were gathered from a woman over 75 in good health.

This clonotype occurred once. The chain links TRBV11-2 to TRBJ2-7; no clear D. Germline V CDR1 and CDR2: SGHAT, FQNNGV. The CDR3 contains 13 residues. Trimming took 2 bases from V and 7 from J, leaving 12 bases between them. This CDR3 reads CASSLMNPGEQYF. DNA of the CDR3: TGTGCCAGCAGCTTAATGAACCCCGGGGAGCAGTACTTC.

This clonotype was found many times. This chain joins TRBV20-1 and TRBJ2-5; D unresolved. The CDR3 consists of 12 residues. Trimming left V 3 bases short and J 4 bases short, with 9 bases between. Per the germline V gene, CDR1 is DFQATT and CDR2 is SNEGSKA (reference sequence). The CDR3 DNA follows: TGCAGTGCTAGTAAGGCTGTAGAGACCCAGTACTTC. Translated, it gives CSASKAVETQYF.

Concerning this clonotype: One base away lies a much larger clone, so this may be a sequencing read error. The J gene is TRBJ2-1, the V gene TRBV7-2; TRBD1 agrees at 8 bases. J was trimmed by 2 bases and V by 1 base; bases with no gene match: 1. Germline CDR1 reads SGHTA; CDR2 reads FQGNSA. This CDR3 is 15 amino acids long. CDR3 DNA sequence: TGTGCCAGCAGCTTAGTGGGACAGGCCTACAATGAGCAGTTCTTC. Amino acid sequence: CASSLVGQAYNEQFF.

This clonotype has ten or more counts. The rearrangement links TRBV4-1 to TRBJ2-5; tentative D call: TRBD1 (6 bases). The CDR3 spans 15 residues. The germline gives CDR1 MGHRA, CDR2 YSYEKL. The V gene lost 3 bases and the J gene lost 3 bases, with 14 bases spanning the gap. The CDR3 sequence is CASSHVGTKKETQYF. In DNA form, the CDR3 reads TGCGCCAGCAGCCACGTGGGGACAAAGAAAGAGACCCAGTACTTC.

V gene TRBV6-6 combines with J gene TRBJ2-1; a weak D match, TRBD1 (6 bases). The ends were cut back, 4 bases at V and 3 bases at J, with 13 bases in the middle. Looked up from germline, CDR1 is MNHNY and CDR2 is SVGAGI (reference sequence). CDR3 length equals 15 residues. The DNA for the CDR3 is TGTGCCAGCAGTTTTCCCGGGACAAACTACAATGAGCAGTTCTTC. It specifies CASSFPGTNYNEQFF.

This clonotype was seen repeatedly, ten times or more. V and J are TRBV5-1 and TRBJ2-5; D is uncertain. V lost 5 bases and J 0 bases, leaving 11 bases between the germline ends. Germline assignment: CDR1 SGHRS and CDR2 YFSETQ. The CDR3 is made up of 14 amino acids. The CDR3 spells CASRYKPDQETQYF. The DNA for the CDR3 is TGCGCCAGCAGATATAAACCAGACCAAGAGACCCAGTACTTC.

The J gene is TRBJ2-5, the V gene TRBV2; the D call may be TRBD1 or TRBD2 (5 bases each). Trimming removed 0 bases from V and 13 bases from J, with 21 bases in between. The CDR3 loop spans 15 amino acids. Germline V gene lookup returns CDR1 SNHLY and CDR2 FYNNEI. CDR3 bases: TGTGCCAGCAGTGAAGCTGGGACGTCCCTCGATGAGCGGTACTTC. Residues: CASSEAGTSLDERYF.

This clonotype has at least ten counts. V gene TRBV7-9 combines with J gene TRBJ1-5; the D gene is possibly TRBD1 (5 bases). The CDR3 is 14 amino acids. V lost 1 base and J 2 bases, leaving 6 bases between the germline ends. Germline V gene lookup returns CDR1 SEHNR and CDR2 FQNEAQ (reference sequence). Here the CDR3 reads CASSLETGNQPQHF. CDR3 in DNA: TGTGCCAGCAGCTTAGAGACAGGCAATCAGCCCCAGCATTTT. Complete variable domain (other parts from reference TRBV7-9 and TRBJ1-5): DTGVSQNPRHKITKRGQNVTFRCDPISEHNRLYWYRQTLGQGPEFLTYFQNEAQLEKSRLLSDRFSAERPKGSFSTLEIQRTEQGDSAMYLCASSLETGNQPQHFGDGTRLSIL.

This clonotype was detected a few times. This chain joins TRBV6-4 and TRBJ2-2, with 9 bases identical to TRBD1. Germline loops: CDR1 MRHNA, CDR2 SNTAGT. The CDR3 runs 15 residues. V shed 5 bases and J 7 bases; nucleotides not matched to a gene: 8. The CDR3 loop is CASSRTGDSGGELFF. CDR3 nucleotide sequence: TGTGCCAGCAGTCGGACAGGGGATTCTGGCGGGGAGCTGTTTTTT.

The genes are TRBV7-9 and TRBJ2-5; D unresolved. The tail of the sequence fits TRBJ2-7 better, so the J call may be wrong. The CDR3 spans 13 residues. The germline CDR1 and CDR2 sequences are SEHNR and FQNEAQ (reference sequence). CDR3 sequence: CASSLDGYYEQYF. CDR3 DNA sequence: TGTGCCAGCAGCTTAGACGGCTATTACGAGCAGTACTTC.

This clonotype was seen more than once but under ten times. The rearrangement links TRBV28 to TRBJ2-7; the D is unclear. With 5 bases removed from V and 5 bases from J, the gap between germline ends came to 7 bases. The CDR3 runs to 11 residues. Germline V gene data show CDR1 as MDHEN and CDR2 as SYDVKM. CDR3 amino acids: CASSTQHEQYF. CDR3 in DNA: TGTGCCAGCAGTACCCAGCACGAGCAGTACTTC.

This clonotype occurred a few times. The chain has TRBV20-1 and TRBJ2-3; TRBD1 might be the D (6 bases). Germline values: CDR1 DFQATT, CDR2 SNEGSKA (reference sequence). V was shortened by 5 bases and J by 7 bases, with 19 bases between the two germline ends. The CDR3 consists of 14 residues. The CDR3 loop is CSAPRLGASNTQYF. For the CDR3, the DNA is TGCAGTGCTCCCCGTCTGGGGGCCTCTAATACGCAGTATTTT.

This clonotype showed up many times. The J gene is TRBJ2-5, the V gene TRBV20-1; no reliable D call. The CDR3 length is 12 residues. The V and J ends lost 4 bases and 5 bases respectively, with 11 bases between them. Germline V gene sequence: CDR1 DFQATT, CDR2 SNEGSKA (reference sequence). The CDR3 reads CSATIGRETQYF. The CDR3 DNA is TGCAGTGCTACAATCGGCCGGGAGACCCAGTACTTC.

This clonotype has a handful of counts. The V and J genes are TRBV18 and TRBJ1-1; TRBD1 is a possible D gene (5 bases). Germline V gene sequence: CDR1 KGHSH, CDR2 LQKENI. The CDR3 consists of 14 residues. V was clipped by 2 bases and J by 6 bases, with 13 bases between them. CDR3 sequence reads: CASSPRQPVSEAFF. The DNA for the CDR3 is TGTGCCAGCTCACCAAGACAGCCTGTTTCTGAAGCTTTCTTT.

This clonotype has a count of ten or more. This rearrangement joins TRBV12-3 or TRBV12-4 to TRBJ1-2; TRBD1 might be the D (5 bases). The CDR3 runs 13 residues. V dropped 2 bases and J dropped 8 bases, with 12 bases sitting between them. Here the CDR3 DNA reads TGTGCCAGCAGTTTATTAGGGGCGAGGGGCTACACCTTC. This translates into CASSLLGARGYTF.

This clonotype was detected a few times. The chain couples TRBV20-1 to TRBJ2-2; D gene uncertain. The ends were cut back, 5 bases at V and 5 bases at J, with 15 bases in the middle. The CDR3 runs to 14 residues. The germline V gene has CDR1 DFQATT and CDR2 SNEGSKA (reference sequence). The CDR3: CSAVPGARTGELFF. Written as DNA, the CDR3 is TGCAGTGCTGTACCGGGCGCTAGGACCGGGGAGCTGTTTTTT.

In its sample, this clonotype was seen a few times. The V and J genes are TRBV7-8 and TRBJ2-1; the match to TRBD2 covers 8 bases. This CDR3 comprises 16 residues. With V trimmed by 6 bases and J by 4 bases, 11 bases remained unmatched. The germline V gene encodes CDR1 SGHVS and CDR2 FQNEAQ. For the CDR3, the DNA is TGTGCCAGCAGTCATACGCCCGGGACTAGGTACAATGAGCAGTTCTTC. This gives the protein CASSHTPGTRYNEQFF.

This chain uses TRBV29-1 with TRBJ2-7, with D perhaps being TRBD1 or TRBD2 (5 bases each). This CDR3 contains 14 residues. Germline V gene lookup returns CDR1 SQVTM and CDR2 ANQGSEA. V dropped 7 bases and J dropped 2 bases, with 18 bases sitting between them. CDR3 DNA: TGCAGCGCCCTAAGGCGAGGGGACCCCTACGAGCAGTACTTC. Encoded protein: CSALRRGDPYEQYF.

About this clonotype: Being one base from a much bigger clone, this may be a read error. This chain connects TRBV15 to TRBJ2-1, with D perhaps TRBD1 or TRBD2 (5 bases each). The J call is in doubt because the DNA end fits TRBJ2-7 better. CDR3 length: 17 residues. Germline V gene sequence: CDR1 LNHNV, CDR2 YYDKDF (reference sequence). CDR3 region: CATSRWPGTRSYNEQYF. CDR3 nucleotide sequence: TGTGCCACCAGCAGATGGCCCGGGACCCGCTCCTACAATGAGCAGTACTTC.

The genes are TRBV7-2 and TRBJ1-5; D is ambiguous. The CDR3 runs to 12 residues. Germline V gene sequence: CDR1 SGHTA, CDR2 FQGNSA. The V gene lost 5 bases and the J gene lost 9 bases, with 11 bases spanning the gap. DNA of the CDR3: TGTGCCAGCAGCCAAGACCGGGGGCCCCAGCATTTT. The encoded protein is CASSQDRGPQHF. The whole variable domain, remainder taken from reference TRBV7-2 and TRBJ1-5, is GAGVSQSPSNKVTEKGKDVELRCDPISGHTALYWYRQSLGQGLEFLIYFQGNSAPDKSGLPSDRFSAERTGGSVSTLTIQRTQQEDSAVYLCASSQDRGPQHFGDGTRLSIL.

The chain carries TRBV11-2 and TRBJ2-1; D is perhaps TRBD2 (6 bases). CDR1 is SGHAT, CDR2 FQNNGV, per germline. V was clipped by 7 bases and J by 6 bases, with 16 bases between them. The CDR3 is made up of 14 amino acids. CDR3 coding DNA: TGTGCCAGCAACCTACTAGCTATGGGCAATGAGCAGTTCTTC. Amino acid sequence: CASNLLAMGNEQFF.

This clonotype was observed at least ten times. The chain combines TRBV6-5 with TRBJ2-2; D is undetermined. Germline CDR1 MNHEY, CDR2 SVGAGI. The length of the CDR3 is 12 residues. The germline V and J ends were trimmed by 2 bases and 6 bases, with 4 bases remaining between them. The CDR3 spells CASSYGAGELFF. CDR3 in DNA: TGTGCCAGCAGTTACGGGGCCGGGGAGCTGTTTTTT.

This clonotype was counted many times. One base away lies a much larger clone, so this may be a sequencing read error. The genes are TRBV6-2 or TRBV6-3 and TRBJ2-5; 8 positions match TRBD1. CDR3 size: 15 residues. CDR1 and CDR2 (germline): MNHEY, SVGEGT. V lost 2 bases to trimming and J lost 4 bases; unmatched junction nucleotides: 6. The CDR3 region has the DNA TGTGCCAGCAGTTACGCCGGACAGGGCATAGAGACCCAGTACTTC. Translating it yields CASSYAGQGIETQYF.

This clonotype was recorded only once. The chain combines TRBV7-3 with TRBJ2-1, with 13 bases fitting TRBD2. The assigned J gene may be wrong: the sequence end matches TRBJ2-7 better. CDR1 is SGHTA, CDR2 FQGTGA, per germline. The CDR3 is 15 amino acids. CDR3 in DNA: TGTGCCAGCAGCCGACTAGCGGGAGGTTACAATGAGCAGTACTTC. As protein: CASSRLAGGYNEQYF.

Points on this clonotype: A much larger clone differs by one base, so this may be a read error. The J gene is TRBJ2-1, the V gene TRBV6-5, with no clear D. The tail of the sequence fits TRBJ2-7 better, so the J call may be wrong. Germline CDR1 MNHEY, CDR2 SVGAGI. The CDR3 length is 17 residues. CDR3 amino acids: CASSYSGMGAAYNEQYF. For the CDR3, the DNA is TGTGCCAGCAGTTACTCAGGTATGGGCGCAGCCTACAATGAGCAGTACTTC.

About this clonotype itself: A read error may be the cause here, since a much bigger clone is one base away. The chain has TRBV3-1 and TRBJ1-2; no clear D. Looked up from germline, CDR1 is LGHDT and CDR2 is YNNKEL (reference sequence). The CDR3 runs 13 residues. Trimming took 3 bases from V and 6 from J, leaving 11 bases between them. DNA for the CDR3: TGTGCCAGCAGCCACTCAATAGGGAATGGCTACACCTTC. It is translated as CASSHSIGNGYTF.

On this clonotype: This could be a read error, since a much larger clone is one nucleotide away. The chain uses TRBV7-3 and TRBJ2-1, with TRBD1 as a possible D gene (5 bases). This CDR3 has 14 amino acids. Germline V lookup: CDR1 SGHTA, CDR2 FQGTGA. The CDR3 DNA sequence: TGTGCCAGCAGCTTTGACAGCTCCTACAATGGGCAGTTCTTC. Translated: CASSFDSSYNGQFF.

This clonotype was recorded at least ten times. This sequence joins TRBV6-6 and TRBJ1-5, with D perhaps TRBD1 (6 bases). The CDR3 loop spans 15 amino acids. CDR1 and CDR2 (germline): MNHNY, SVGAGI (reference sequence). The germline V and J ends were trimmed by 6 bases and 0 bases, with 12 bases remaining between them. CDR3 coding DNA: TGTGCCAGCAGCTCCACAGGGCATAGCAATCAGCCCCAGCATTTT. Encoded protein: CASSSTGHSNQPQHF.

In this sample, this clonotype turned up many times. The V call is TRBV12-3 or TRBV12-4, the J call TRBJ1-2, with D possibly TRBD1 on 5 matching bases. V was shortened by 7 bases and J by 8 bases, with 23 bases between the two germline ends. This CDR3 is built from 15 residues. CDR3 sequence (DNA): TGTGCCAGCACCACCCACCAGGGAGGGTTGGAAGGCTACACCTTC. Its translation: CASTTHQGGLEGYTF.

This clonotype was picked up many times. This sequence joins TRBV7-3 and TRBJ2-1; 7 positions match TRBD1. The germline CDR1 and CDR2 sequences are SGHTA and FQGTGA. The CDR3 sequence is 14 residues long. Trimming cost V 0 bases and J 9 bases; bases outside gene matches: 5. Here the CDR3 DNA reads TGTGCCAGCAGCTTAACTCCACAGGGGAGTGAGCAGTTCTTC. It yields the protein CASSLTPQGSEQFF.

Regarding this clonotype: This may arise from a read error, as a much more abundant clone is one base away. This chain joins TRBV18 and TRBJ1-2; no clear D. Germline V gene data show CDR1 as KGHSH and CDR2 as LQKENI. Trimming stripped 2 bases from V and 4 bases from J, with 14 bases between. This CDR3 is built from 15 residues. The CDR3 DNA follows: TGTGCCAGCTCACCATCTGTCGGCAGCCCCTATGGCTACACCTTC. Its protein product is CASSPSVGSPYGYTF.

This chain's CDR3 is CASSQAEGSYEQYF. DNA of the CDR3: TGCGCCAGCAGCCAAGCGGAGGGGTCCTACGAGCAGTACTTC. The rearrangement uses TRBV4-3 and TRBJ2-7, with D possibly TRBD2 on 6 matching bases. Per germline, CDR1 LGHNA and CDR2 YSLEER. Deletions cut 1 base from V and 1 base from J, with 8 bases between. The CDR3 is made up of 14 amino acids.